This record looks at one TCR beta chain sequence and its context. The sample originates from a study of beta chain features in type 1 diabetes. Expressed TCRB transcripts were sequenced after all isolated RNA was converted to cDNA. Assay used: immunoSEQ multiplex PCR; TCRdb lists only in-frame clones, some missing. The profile shows around 170,000 clones, roughly 9% of them singletons. The sequence derives from a young woman in good health. The sequenced material came from central memory CD4+ T cells from blood.

CDR3 nucleotide sequence: TGCGCCAGCAGTCCGGCACTAGCGGACACAGATACGCAGTATTTT. Its translation is CASSPALADTDTQYF. The chain links TRBV5-1 to TRBJ2-3; 8 bases are shared with TRBD2. CDR3 length: 15 residues. The V gene's germline CDR1 is SGHRS and CDR2 YFSETQ. V shed 5 bases and J 2 bases; nucleotides not matched to a gene: 7.